This TCR beta chain was found in a study of cytomegalovirus exposure and HLA in healthy donors. The CDR3 loop spans 20 amino acids. The V and J ends lost 0 bases and 9 bases, in that order; junction bases with no gene match: 21. Looked up from germline, CDR1 is SGHAT and CDR2 is FQNNGV. The PCR had 60 Vbeta and 13 Jbeta primers. The repertoire was sequenced with immunoSEQ multiplex PCR; TCRdb's copy has only in-frame clones and lacks some. The sample holds about 150,000 clones, roughly 9.6% seen once. This TCR was sampled from a woman between 35 and 50 years old in good health and CMV-seropositive. The material sequenced was PBMCs. The chain employs TRBV11-2 and TRBJ2-1, with 9 positions matching TRBD2. This CDR3 is CASSLDFGLVAGAPFTEQFF. The DNA of the CDR3 is TGTGCCAGCAGCTTAGATTTTGGTTTAGTAGCGGGGGCCCCTTTCACTGAGCAGTTCTTC.